This TCR beta chain was retrieved from a study of post-analysis software for immune sequencing data. Unique molecular identifiers tagged the TCR beta cDNA libraries. Using its own MiXCR run on the PCR reads, TCRdb lists one record per CDR3 protein. The sample includes some 690,000 distinct CDR3 sequences, roughly three fifths of them seen just once. The sample comprised blood. The receptor was isolated from a girl under 10 years old with multiple sclerosis.

The CDR3 loop reads CATSRDLAAEEQFF. DNA for the CDR3: TGTGCCACCAGCAGAGACCTGGCAGCGGAGGAGCAGTTCTTC. The chain couples TRBV15 to TRBJ2-1, with a possible D match to TRBD2 (5 bases). The CDR3 totals 14 residues. In germline, CDR1 is LNHNV, CDR2 YYDKDF (reference sequence). The V gene lost 0 bases and the J gene lost 10 bases, with 13 bases spanning the gap.